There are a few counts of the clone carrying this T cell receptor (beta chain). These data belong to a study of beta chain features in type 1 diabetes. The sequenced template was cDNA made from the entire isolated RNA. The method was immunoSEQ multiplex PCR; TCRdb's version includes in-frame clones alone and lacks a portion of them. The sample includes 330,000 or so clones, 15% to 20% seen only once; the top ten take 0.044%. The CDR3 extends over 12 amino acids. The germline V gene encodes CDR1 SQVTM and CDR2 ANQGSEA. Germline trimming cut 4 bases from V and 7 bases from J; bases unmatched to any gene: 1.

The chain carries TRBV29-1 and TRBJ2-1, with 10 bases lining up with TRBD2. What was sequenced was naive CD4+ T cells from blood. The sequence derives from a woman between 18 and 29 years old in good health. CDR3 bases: TGCAGCGTTGTGACTAGCGGGAATGAGCAGTTCTTC. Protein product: CSVVTSGNEQFF.